One sample yielded the 30 T cell receptor beta chains listed below, sequenced in a study of neoadjuvant anti-PD-1 for oral cavity cancer. Sequenced by immunoSEQ multiplex PCR; TCRdb stores in-frame clones only, minus some. The table includes over 65,000 clones, roughly nine tenths detected once. The time point is: after neoadjuvant nivolumab, at surgical resection. The sequencing here drew on PBMCs, taken after nivolumab (anti-PD-1) treatment. These receptors were collected from a person aged 35-79 years with oral cavity squamous cell carcinoma.

The chain is built from TRBV7-3 and TRBJ1-2; no definite D call. Between the trimmed V and J ends, which lost 5 bases and 0 bases, there was a span of 13 bases. The CDR3 has 15 amino acids. Germline V lookup: CDR1 SGHTA, CDR2 FQGTGA. CDR3 loop: CASSPQAEANYGYTF. As DNA, the CDR3 is TGTGCCAGCAGCCCCCAGGCAGAAGCTAACTATGGCTACACCTTC.

The genes are TRBV11-2 and TRBJ1-2; 8 nucleotides match TRBD1. The length of the CDR3 is 16 residues. The germline gives CDR1 SGHAT, CDR2 FQNNGV. Losses at the gene ends were 6 bases for V and 4 bases for J; bases not matched to a gene: 13. Here the CDR3 DNA reads TGTGCCAGCAGTCGTCTTCCGGGACAGGACCTCTATGGCTACACCTTC. Its protein product is CASSRLPGQDLYGYTF.

The genes are TRBV30 and TRBJ1-5; D call uncertain. The germline CDR1 and CDR2 sequences are GTSNPN and SVGIG (reference sequence). The germline V and J ends were trimmed by 1 base and 3 bases, with 13 bases remaining between them. The length of the CDR3 is 15 residues. The CDR3 reads CAWSEGPALNQPQHF. The CDR3 DNA reads as TGTGCCTGGAGTGAGGGTCCTGCGCTCAATCAGCCCCAGCATTTT.

The sample holds one count of this clone. The chain joins TRBV9 to TRBJ2-7, with D tentatively TRBD1 or TRBD2 (5 bases each). This CDR3 spans 14 amino acids. Per the germline V gene, CDR1 is SGDLS and CDR2 is YYNGEE. V lost 0 bases and J 7 bases, leaving 14 bases between the germline ends. The CDR3 bases are TGTGCCAGCAGCGTAGAAGGGGAGTCGGGGGAGCAGTACTTC. Its translation: CASSVEGESGEQYF.

The J gene is TRBJ2-7, the V gene TRBV5-4, with 7 bases that match TRBD2. The V and J ends lost 4 bases and 5 bases, in that order; junction bases with no gene match: 6. Germline CDR1 reads SGHNT; CDR2 reads YYREEE (reference sequence). CDR3 length: 13 residues. CDR3 protein: CASSITLAHEQYF. The CDR3, as DNA: TGTGCCAGCAGCATCACACTAGCGCACGAGCAGTACTTC.

V gene TRBV6-1 combines with J gene TRBJ1-5, with TRBD1 matching 12 bases. The germline CDR1 and CDR2 sequences are MNHNS and SASEGT. After removal of 2 bases from V and 6 bases from J, the junction contained 5 bases not matched to a gene. The CDR3 extends over 16 amino acids. The CDR3 sequence: CASSESGTGGGQPQHF. The CDR3 nucleotides read TGTGCCAGCAGTGAATCCGGGACAGGGGGCGGTCAGCCCCAGCATTTT.

V is TRBV2 and J is TRBJ2-5, with D perhaps matching TRBD2 (6 bases). With 4 bases removed from V and 0 bases from J, the gap between germline ends came to 15 bases. The CDR3 has 16 residues. The germline V gene has CDR1 SNHLY and CDR2 FYNNEI. The CDR3 bases are TGTGCCAGCAGTGTTGGGGCGGGGACCCACCAAGAGACCCAGTACTTC. Translating it yields CASSVGAGTHQETQYF.

In DNA form, the CDR3 reads TGTGCCAGCAGTTACGGGTCCGGGGAGCTGTTTTTT. Protein product: CASSYGSGELFF. The chain employs TRBV6-5 and TRBJ2-2; D remains ambiguous. The CDR3 covers 12 residues. V was trimmed by 2 bases and J by 6 bases, leaving 4 bases between them. Germline V gene lookup returns CDR1 MNHEY and CDR2 SVGAGI.

The rearrangement joins TRBV7-9 to TRBJ1-2; TRBD1 matches 7 bases. The CDR3 is 15 residues long. Germline V CDR1 and CDR2: SEHNR, FQNEAQ (reference sequence). Unmatched junction bases numbered 9, after V lost 5 bases and J lost 3 bases. CDR3 in amino acids: CASSRSQGRDYGYTF. The CDR3 region has the DNA TGTGCCAGCAGCCGTTCACAGGGGCGGGACTATGGCTACACCTTC.

The chain recombines TRBV10-2 with TRBJ2-3, with TRBD1 matching over 8 bases. Looked up from germline, CDR1 is WSHSY and CDR2 is SAAADI. V dropped 10 bases and J dropped 8; count of bases not matched to a gene: 14. The CDR3 covers 14 residues. Here the CDR3 reads CATHPRGHRGTQYF. CDR3 in DNA: TGCGCCACCCACCCCAGGGGGCATCGGGGTACGCAGTATTTT.

This chain connects TRBV6-5 to TRBJ2-7; perhaps TRBD1 as D (7 bases). This CDR3 comprises 12 residues. Germline CDR1 and CDR2: MNHEY and SVGAGI. With 5 bases removed from V and 6 bases from J, the gap between germline ends came to 11 bases. CDR3 protein: CASSRGRGEQYF. The CDR3 DNA is TGTGCCAGCAGTAGGGGGCGGGGCGAGCAGTACTTC.

The V gene is TRBV5-8, the J gene TRBJ2-3, with D possibly matching TRBD1 (5 bases). The CDR3 runs to 15 residues. V was pared by 0 bases and J by 5 bases, with 13 bases between. The germline CDR1 and CDR2 sequences are SGHTS and YDEGEE. CDR3 sequence: CASSLVGIRGDTQYF. The CDR3 nucleotides are TGTGCCAGCAGCTTGGTGGGGATTAGGGGAGATACGCAGTATTTT.

The gene calls are TRBV7-6 and TRBJ2-5; possibly TRBD2 for D (6 bases). The CDR3 loop spans 16 amino acids. Trimming took 3 bases from V and 5 from J, leaving 19 bases between them. Per the germline V gene, CDR1 is SGHVS and CDR2 is FNYEAQ. Written as DNA, the CDR3 is TGTGCCAGCAGCTTGCTTCTGGCGGGGTTATTGGAGACCCAGTACTTC. As protein: CASSLLLAGLLETQYF.

This chain joins TRBV2 and TRBJ1-1; no clear D gene. Trimming took 2 bases from V and 0 from J, leaving 13 bases between them. CDR1 is SNHLY, CDR2 FYNNEI, per germline. The CDR3 extends over 16 amino acids. CDR3 DNA sequence: TGTGCCAGCAGTGAACCCCCAGGAGTTTTGAACACTGAAGCTTTCTTT. It codes for CASSEPPGVLNTEAFF.

This clone is a singleton in its sample. In DNA, the CDR3 is TGTGCCAGCACCTTACTAGCGGGAGAGCAGTACTTC. The encoded protein is CASTLLAGEQYF. The V gene is TRBV6-1, the J gene TRBJ2-7, with 10 nucleotides matching TRBD2. Trimming removed 7 bases from V and 7 bases from J; junction bases left unmatched: 4. The CDR3 is 12 amino acids. Germline-derived CDR1 and CDR2 are MNHNS and SASEGT.

The chain couples TRBV11-2 to TRBJ1-2; 8 bases line up with TRBD1. The CDR3 has 13 residues. V shed 5 bases, J shed 3 bases, and the junction held 2 bases outside the gene matches. Per germline, CDR1 SGHAT and CDR2 FQNNGV. Written as DNA, the CDR3 is TGTGCCAGCAGCCCGGGACAGGACTATGGCTACACCTTC. Amino acid sequence: CASSPGQDYGYTF.

The chain uses TRBV7-6 and TRBJ1-1; tentatively, D is TRBD1 (5 bases). CDR1 SGHVS and CDR2 FNYEAQ come from the germline V gene. This CDR3 contains 16 residues. V was clipped by 5 bases and J by 0 bases, with 16 bases between them. CDR3 coding DNA: TGTGCCAGCAGCCCACGGGCCCGGGGGTTGAACACTGAAGCTTTCTTT. It translates to CASSPRARGLNTEAFF.

The chain has TRBV6-4 and TRBJ2-6; 8 bases map to TRBD1. Trimming removed 4 bases from V and 8 bases from J; junction bases left unmatched: 4. The CDR3 sequence is 14 residues long. CDR1 MRHNA and CDR2 SNTAGT come from the germline V gene. CDR3 region: CASSGTGTSNVLTF. In DNA, the CDR3 is TGTGCCAGCAGTGGGACAGGGACTTCCAACGTCCTGACTTTC.

The rearrangement uses TRBV19 and TRBJ1-5, with D hard to call. CDR1 and CDR2 from the germline V gene are LNHDA and SQIVND (reference sequence). CDR3 length: 13 residues. Trimming took off 5 bases at V and 11 bases at J, with 16 bases between the two ends. CDR3 loop: CASSEGGTSAQHF. The CDR3 DNA follows: TGTGCCAGTAGTGAGGGAGGAACCTCGGCCCAGCATTTT. Using reference TRBV19 and TRBJ1-5 for the parts outside the CDR3, the full variable domain is DGGITQSPKYLFRKEGQNVTLSCEQNLNHDAMYWYRQDPGQGLRLIYYSQIVNDFQKGDIAEGYSVSREKKESFPLTVTSAQKNPTAFYLCASSEGGTSAQHFGDGTRLSIL.

This chain joins TRBV4-2 and TRBJ2-1; 9 positions match TRBD2. The CDR3 runs 15 residues. V lost 4 bases, J lost 7 bases, and 8 bases stayed unmatched. From germline, CDR1 is LGHNA and CDR2 YNFKEQ. CDR3 coding DNA: TGTGCCAGCAGCCCCCCTGCGGGGGGGCTGAATGAGCAGTTCTTC. This translates into CASSPPAGGLNEQFF.

V and J are TRBV25-1 and TRBJ1-2, with 10 bases aligning to TRBD1. The V gene's germline CDR1 is MGHDK and CDR2 SYGVNS. This CDR3 has 14 residues. The V and J ends lost 3 bases and 4 bases, in that order; junction bases with no gene match: 2. In DNA form, the CDR3 reads TGTGCCAGCAGTGACCGGACAGGGGGCTATGGCTACACCTTC. Protein sequence: CASSDRTGGYGYTF.

V and J are TRBV30 and TRBJ1-2; D not certain. The CDR3 contains 13 residues. V lost 2 bases to trimming and J lost 4 bases, with 11 bases between them. Per germline, CDR1 GTSNPN and CDR2 SVGIG (reference sequence). In DNA form, the CDR3 reads TGTGCCTGGAGTACCGCTGCCCCCTATGGCTACACCTTC. As protein: CAWSTAAPYGYTF.

V and J are TRBV11-2 and TRBJ1-2, with 7 bases fitting TRBD1. Germline V gene sequence: CDR1 SGHAT, CDR2 FQNNGV. The CDR3 is 17 residues long. Germline trimming cut 6 bases from V and 1 base from J; bases unmatched to any gene: 14. The CDR3 is CASSLGRGQKGNYGYTF. The CDR3 DNA reads TGTGCCAGCAGTCTCGGTAGGGGGCAGAAGGGTAACTATGGCTACACCTTC. Full variable domain (missing parts from reference TRBV11-2 and TRBJ1-2): EAGVAQSPRYKIIEKRQSVAFWCNPISGHATLYWYQQILGQGPKLLIQFQNNGVVDDSQLPKDRFSAERLKGVDSTLKIQPAKLEDSAVYLCASSLGRGQKGNYGYTFGSGTRLTVV.

The chain carries TRBV7-9 and TRBJ1-6; TRBD1 agrees at 8 bases. This CDR3 is 14 amino acids long. Trimming removed 4 bases from V and 9 bases from J; junction bases left unmatched: 5. CDR1 SEHNR and CDR2 FQNEAQ come from the germline V gene (reference sequence). This CDR3 reads CASSYGQGGSPLHF. CDR3 nucleotide sequence: TGTGCCAGCAGCTACGGACAGGGCGGTTCACCCCTCCACTTT.

This clone was observed a few times. The J gene is TRBJ1-2, the V gene TRBV18; D is possibly TRBD1 (6 bases). Trimming took off 4 bases at V and 6 bases at J, with 6 bases between the two ends. Germline loops: CDR1 KGHSH, CDR2 LQKENI. The length of the CDR3 is 11 residues. The CDR3 here is CASSRGHGYTF. CDR3 DNA: TGTGCCAGCTCACGGGGGCATGGCTACACCTTC. The full variable domain, its missing parts supplied by reference TRBV18 and TRBJ1-2, is NAGVMQNPRHLVRRRGQEARLRCSPMKGHSHVYWYRQLPEEGLKFMVYLQKENIIDESGMPKERFSAEFPKEGPSILRIQQVVRGDSAAYFCASSRGHGYTFGSGTRLTVV.

The chain uses TRBV13 and TRBJ2-3; D ambiguous. CDR1 and CDR2 from the germline V gene are PRHDT and FYEKMQ (reference sequence). This CDR3 contains 15 residues. V was trimmed by 8 bases and J by 11 bases, leaving 26 bases between them. The CDR3 nucleotides are TGTGCCAGCCAAAGGTGGGGTCGGTCCCCCCTGAAGCAGTATTTT. Its protein is CASQRWGRSPLKQYF.

CDR3 sequence: CSVDGGSLGGEQYF. The CDR3 DNA follows: TGCAGCGTTGACGGCGGGAGCCTGGGGGGCGAGCAGTACTTC. This sequence joins TRBV29-1 and TRBJ2-7; 7 bases fit TRBD2. Germline CDR1 reads SQVTM; CDR2 reads ANQGSEA. Trimming at V came to 3 bases and at J to 6 bases, leaving 11 bases not matched to a gene. This CDR3 contains 14 residues.

This rearrangement joins TRBV4-1 to TRBJ1-2; D unresolved. The CDR3 extends over 15 amino acids. Per the germline V gene, CDR1 is MGHRA and CDR2 is YSYEKL. V dropped 1 base and J dropped 8 bases, with 17 bases sitting between them. CDR3 in DNA: TGCGCCAGCAGCCAAGGTGGACTGCCGGTGATCGGCTACACCTTC. It encodes CASSQGGLPVIGYTF.

This clone was recorded once. V and J are TRBV6-1 and TRBJ2-7; D call uncertain. Germline V gene sequence: CDR1 MNHNS, CDR2 SASEGT. V lost 2 bases to trimming and J lost 3 bases, with 8 bases between them. There are 13 residues in the CDR3. The CDR3, as DNA: TGTGCCAGCAGTGAAACTGATGACTACGAGCAGTACTTC. Protein sequence: CASSETDDYEQYF.

This rearrangement joins TRBV6-5 to TRBJ2-2, with D perhaps TRBD2 (5 bases). V shed 7 bases and J shed 7 bases, with 10 bases lying between them. The CDR3 is 12 amino acids. Per germline, CDR1 MNHEY and CDR2 SVGAGI. The CDR3 DNA follows: TGTGCCAGCAATACGGGGATCGGGGAGCTGTTTTTT. Amino acids: CASNTGIGELFF.